These T cell receptor beta chains were read from a single sample in a study of blood T cells in healthy people across ages. TCRdb called the 5' RACE reads again in MiXCR, with one record for every CDR3 protein. The table lists just under 750,000 distinct CDR3 sequences, 22% of them singletons. The sample taken for sequencing was blood. Every receptor here comes from a man in his 70s in good health. Each CDR3 is given with its conserved first and last residue. D genes are given only for firm matches. Clone size appears in some rows only: once, few, many, or a class for an expanded clone.

d_call clone_size j_call v_call cdr3_aa cdr3_nt
- - TRBJ1-6 TRBV4-2 CASSQPRDSSNSPLHF TGTGCCAGCAGCCAACCCCGGGACTCAAGTAATTCACCCCTCCACTTT
- - TRBJ2-5 TRBV20-1 CSAGGSVYQETQYF TGCAGTGCTGGCGGGTCCGTCTACCAAGAGACCCAGTACTTC
TRBD1 - TRBJ1-1 TRBV6-5 CASSKDRGPRNTEAFF TGTGCCAGCAGCAAGGACAGGGGGCCCCGGAACACTGAAGCTTTCTTT
- few TRBJ1-2 TRBV9 CASSPETGTRGGYTF TGTGCCAGCAGCCCAGAAACCGGGACAAGGGGAGGCTACACCTTC
TRBD2 - TRBJ2-4 TRBV6-5 CASTGAGVAKNIQYF TGTGCCAGCACTGGGGCGGGGGTGGCCAAAAACATTCAGTACTTC
- few TRBJ2-4 TRBV20-1 CSARAATGLAKNIQYF TGCAGTGCTAGAGCAGCGACAGGACTAGCCAAAAACATTCAGTACTTC
TRBD1 few TRBJ2-7 TRBV28 CASGTGEIYEQYF TGTGCCAGCGGGACAGGGGAAATCTACGAGCAGTACTTC
- - TRBJ2-5 TRBV29-1 CSVGGYGETQYF TGCAGCGTTGGGGGGTATGGGGAGACCCAGTACTTC
- few TRBJ2-4 TRBV27 CASSPGLYYSGSKNIQYF TGTGCCAGCAGCCCAGGGTTGTATTATTCTGGGAGCAAAAACATTCAGTACTTC
TRBD1 once TRBJ1-2 TRBV20-1 CSARKQGADYGYTF TGCAGTGCTAGAAAACAGGGGGCTGACTATGGCTACACCTTC
- - TRBJ2-7 TRBV12-3/TRBV12-4 CASRLTENTYEQYF TGTGCCAGCAGACTAACCGAAAACACCTACGAGCAGTACTTC
TRBD1 - TRBJ2-3 TRBV3-1 CASSQDIGTASTDTQYF TGTGCCAGCAGCCAAGATATCGGGACAGCTAGCACAGATACGCAGTATTTT
- few TRBJ2-5 TRBV2 CASSDDSRETQYF TGTGCCAGCAGTGATGATAGCCGAGAGACCCAGTACTTC
TRBD1 few TRBJ1-4 TRBV11-2 CASSPDRVANEKLFF TGTGCCAGCAGCCCAGACAGGGTGGCTAATGAAAAACTGTTTTTT